What follows is one TCR beta chain and its context. The antigen it recognizes is unknown. Per-base qualities were not stored, and no clone one base away is much larger. Receptors were amplified or captured by the immunoSEQ multiplex PCR assay. The immuneACCESS repertoire file appears here via TCRdb, limited to in-frame rearrangements. These files lack a portion of the clones; in checked studies, under half of the deficit traces to unresolved V genes, and the cause of the others is not known. This sample is represented by approximately 660,000 clones; approximately 88% of them were singletons. The top ten constitute 0.0085% to 0.012% of the sample. There are 15 amino acids in the CDR3, from cysteine to phenylalanine inclusive. Of the read, only the CDR3 DNA is kept; its 45 bases are in frame from base 1. Via the germline V gene, CDR1 is SGHVS and CDR2 FNYEAQ. The V end gives up 0 bases and the J end 4 bases, leaving 6 bases in the junction not matched to a gene.

This specimen belongs to a study of shared T cell receptors in the human thymus listed by TCRdb under 2021. Study-level background: The study examined how self-reactive, shared T-cell receptor alpha chains are generated in the human thymus.

The same data also went into a second study, on human thymus T cells. The second paper states: The donors were immunologically healthy infants in Finland who had open corrective cardiac surgery for congenital heart defects. The thymus tissue came from surgical resects taken out during corrective cardiac surgery. Both the thymic and the peripheral blood repertoires appeared to show biased V and J gene segment usage. Highly overlapping thymic TCR repertoires among unrelated individuals were reported in the related research. The study described the TCR alpha and beta repertoires in under ten infant thymus samples and a few matching peripheral blood samples. Donor ages ranged from roughly 6 to 244 days, and the cohort comprised about six male and a couple of female infants. After being mechanically released from the tissue, thymocytes were kept at -70 degrees C in pellets of about 8.5-32 million cells. Genomic DNA was extracted from frozen cell pellets with a QIAsymphony instrument. TCRB and TCRAD loci were amplified from a standardized quantity of quality-controlled genomic DNA using the immunoSEQ multiplex PCR assay. The V(D)J region was spanned by amplicons of a length sufficient to cover the CDR3 and to identify V and J genes. Through the commercial immunoSEQ service, the amplicons were sequenced on an Illumina platform. Primer bias and sequencing errors were corrected using previously described methods, and TCRAD and TCRB definitions followed the IMGT database. Analysis of the repertoires was done with immunoSEQ Analyzer 3.0 and VDJTools and included basic statistics, V/J segment usage, diversity estimates, rarefaction and pairwise overlap. Chao1, ChaoE, Efron-Thisted, Shannon and inverse Simpson indices were used to estimate diversity, which was also estimated on datasets down-sampled to the smallest sample. Repertoire overlap was assessed by strict matching of CDR3 nucleotide sequence, V gene and J gene, and clustering was done by Jaccard-based multidimensional scaling. On average, roughly 800,000 unique TCRB clonotypes were obtained from thymus samples, compared with roughly 89,000 from blood samples.

The sample consisted of thymocytes. The origin of this receptor is a boy in the first two years of life with a congenital heart defect. Donor details come from another sample of the same person, matched by shared clones. Recombination joined TRBV7-6 with TRBJ2-7; 7 central nucleotides agree with TRBD2. CDR3 protein: CASSLAVRGTYEQYF. The DNA sequence reads TGTGCCAGCAGCTTAGCGGTGCGGGGGACTTACGAGCAGTACTTC.